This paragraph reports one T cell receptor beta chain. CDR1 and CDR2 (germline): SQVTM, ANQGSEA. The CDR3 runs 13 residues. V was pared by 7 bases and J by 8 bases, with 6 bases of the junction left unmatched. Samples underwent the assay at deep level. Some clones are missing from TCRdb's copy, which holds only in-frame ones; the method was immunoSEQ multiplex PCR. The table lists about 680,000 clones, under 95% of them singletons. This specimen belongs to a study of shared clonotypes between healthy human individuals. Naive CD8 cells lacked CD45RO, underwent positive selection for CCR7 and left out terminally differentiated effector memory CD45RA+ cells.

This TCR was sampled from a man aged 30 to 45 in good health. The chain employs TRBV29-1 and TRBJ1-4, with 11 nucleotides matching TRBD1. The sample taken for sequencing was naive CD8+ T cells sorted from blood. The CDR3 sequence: CSARTGGGEKLFF. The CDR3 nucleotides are TGCAGCGCGCGGACAGGGGGCGGGGAAAAACTGTTTTTT.